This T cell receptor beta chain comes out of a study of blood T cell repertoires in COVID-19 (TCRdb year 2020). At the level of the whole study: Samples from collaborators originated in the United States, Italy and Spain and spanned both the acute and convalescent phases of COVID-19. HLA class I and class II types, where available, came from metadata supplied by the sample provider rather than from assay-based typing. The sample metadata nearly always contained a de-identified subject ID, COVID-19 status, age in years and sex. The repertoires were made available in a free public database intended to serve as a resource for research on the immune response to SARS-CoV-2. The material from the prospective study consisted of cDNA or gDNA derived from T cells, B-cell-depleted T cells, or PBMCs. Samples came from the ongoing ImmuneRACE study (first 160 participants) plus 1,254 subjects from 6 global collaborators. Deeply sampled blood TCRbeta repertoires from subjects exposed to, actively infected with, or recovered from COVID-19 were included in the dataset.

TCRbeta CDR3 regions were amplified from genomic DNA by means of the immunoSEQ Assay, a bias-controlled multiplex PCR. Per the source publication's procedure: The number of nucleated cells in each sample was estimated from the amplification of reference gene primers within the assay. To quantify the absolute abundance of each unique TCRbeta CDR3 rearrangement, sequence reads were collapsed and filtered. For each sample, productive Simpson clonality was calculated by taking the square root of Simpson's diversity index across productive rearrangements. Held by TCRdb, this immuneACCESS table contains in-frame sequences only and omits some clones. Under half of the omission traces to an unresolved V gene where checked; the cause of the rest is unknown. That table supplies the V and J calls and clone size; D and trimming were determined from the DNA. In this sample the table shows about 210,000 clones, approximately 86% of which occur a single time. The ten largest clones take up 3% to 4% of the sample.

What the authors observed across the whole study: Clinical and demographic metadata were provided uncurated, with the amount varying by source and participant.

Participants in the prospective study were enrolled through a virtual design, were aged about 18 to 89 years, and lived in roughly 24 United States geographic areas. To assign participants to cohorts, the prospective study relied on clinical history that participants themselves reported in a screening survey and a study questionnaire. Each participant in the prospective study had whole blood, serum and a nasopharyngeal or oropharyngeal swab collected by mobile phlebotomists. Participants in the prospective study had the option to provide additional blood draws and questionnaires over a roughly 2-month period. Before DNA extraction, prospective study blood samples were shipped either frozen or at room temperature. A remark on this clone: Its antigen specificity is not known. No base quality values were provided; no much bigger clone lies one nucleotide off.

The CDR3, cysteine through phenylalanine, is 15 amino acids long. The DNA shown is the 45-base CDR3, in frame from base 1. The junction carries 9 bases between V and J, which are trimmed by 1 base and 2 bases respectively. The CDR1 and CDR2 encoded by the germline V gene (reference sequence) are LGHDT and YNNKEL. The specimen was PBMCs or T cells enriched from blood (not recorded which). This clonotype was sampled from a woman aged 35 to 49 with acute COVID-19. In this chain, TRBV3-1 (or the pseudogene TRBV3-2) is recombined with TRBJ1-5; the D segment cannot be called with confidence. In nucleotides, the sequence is TGTGCCAGCAGCCAAGGAGGGCTTCGCAATCAGCCCCAGCATTTT. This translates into CASSQGGLRNQPQHF.